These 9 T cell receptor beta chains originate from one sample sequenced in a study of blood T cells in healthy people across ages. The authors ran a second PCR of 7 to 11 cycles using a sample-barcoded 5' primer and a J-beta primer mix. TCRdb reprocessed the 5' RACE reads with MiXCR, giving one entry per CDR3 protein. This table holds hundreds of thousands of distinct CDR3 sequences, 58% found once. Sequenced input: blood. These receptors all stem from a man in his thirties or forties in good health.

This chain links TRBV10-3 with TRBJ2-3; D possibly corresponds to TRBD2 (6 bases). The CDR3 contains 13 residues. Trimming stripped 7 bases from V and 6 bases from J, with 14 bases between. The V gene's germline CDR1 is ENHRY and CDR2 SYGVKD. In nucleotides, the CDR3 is TGTGCCATCACGGGAAGGGAGGTCGATACGCAGTATTTT. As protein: CAITGREVDTQYF.

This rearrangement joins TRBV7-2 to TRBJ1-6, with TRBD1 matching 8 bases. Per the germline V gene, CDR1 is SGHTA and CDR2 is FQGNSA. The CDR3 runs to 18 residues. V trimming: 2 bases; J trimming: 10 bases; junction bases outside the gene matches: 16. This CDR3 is CASSLKAPARGLGSPLHF. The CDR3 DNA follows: TGTGCCAGCAGCTTAAAGGCCCCAGCCAGGGGGCTCGGATCACCCCTCCACTTT.

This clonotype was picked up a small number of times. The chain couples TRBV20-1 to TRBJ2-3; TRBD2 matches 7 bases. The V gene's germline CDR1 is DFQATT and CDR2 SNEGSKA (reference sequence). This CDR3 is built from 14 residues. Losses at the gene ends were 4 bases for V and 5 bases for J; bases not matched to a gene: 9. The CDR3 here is CSATKAGPEDTQYF. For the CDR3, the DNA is TGCAGTGCTACCAAAGCGGGGCCGGAAGATACGCAGTATTTT.

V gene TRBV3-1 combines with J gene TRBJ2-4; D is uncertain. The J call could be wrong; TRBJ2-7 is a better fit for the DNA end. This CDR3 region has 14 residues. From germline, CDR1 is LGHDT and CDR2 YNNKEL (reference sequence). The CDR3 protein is CASSQVSFAGEQYF. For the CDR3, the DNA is TGTGCCAGCAGCCAAGTTTCGTTCGCAGGCGAGCAGTACTTC.

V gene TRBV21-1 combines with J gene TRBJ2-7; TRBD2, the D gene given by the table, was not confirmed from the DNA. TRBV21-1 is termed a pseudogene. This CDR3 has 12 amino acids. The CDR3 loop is CAVVGGNYEQYF. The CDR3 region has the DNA TGTGCCGTTGTCGGAGGGAACTACGAGCAGTACTTC.

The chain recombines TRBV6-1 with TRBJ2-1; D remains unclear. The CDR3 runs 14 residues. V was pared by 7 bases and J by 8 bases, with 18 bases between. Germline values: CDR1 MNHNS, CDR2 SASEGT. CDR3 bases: TGTGCCAGCACCTATCCCCGACTGGGCGATGAGCAGTTCTTC. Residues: CASTYPRLGDEQFF.

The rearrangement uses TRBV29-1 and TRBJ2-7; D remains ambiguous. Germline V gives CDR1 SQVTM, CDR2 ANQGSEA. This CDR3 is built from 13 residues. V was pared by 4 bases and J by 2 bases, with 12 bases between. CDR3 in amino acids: CSVADERAYEQYF. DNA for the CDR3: TGCAGCGTTGCCGACGAAAGGGCCTACGAGCAGTACTTC.

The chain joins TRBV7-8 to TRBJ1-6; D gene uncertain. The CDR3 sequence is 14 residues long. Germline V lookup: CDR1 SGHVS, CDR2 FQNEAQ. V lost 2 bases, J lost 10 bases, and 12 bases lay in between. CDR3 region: CASSLSGTDSPLHF. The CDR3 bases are TGTGCCAGCAGCTTAAGCGGAACTGACTCACCCCTCCACTTT. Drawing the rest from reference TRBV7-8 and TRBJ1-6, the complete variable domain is GAGVSQSPRYKVAKRGQDVALRCDPISGHVSLFWYQQALGQGPEFLTYFQNEAQLDKSGLPSDRFFAERPEGSVSTLKIQRTQQEDSAVYLCASSLSGTDSPLHFGNGTRLTVT.

This CDR3 is CSARTRERGYEQYF. The CDR3 DNA follows: TGCAGTGCTAGAACGCGGGAGCGGGGCTACGAGCAGTACTTC. The chain carries TRBV20-1 and TRBJ2-7, with 7 nucleotides matching TRBD2. Germline-derived CDR1 and CDR2 are DFQATT and SNEGSKA (reference sequence). CDR3 length: 14 amino acids. Trimming took 2 bases from V and 3 from J; bases not matched to a gene: 7.